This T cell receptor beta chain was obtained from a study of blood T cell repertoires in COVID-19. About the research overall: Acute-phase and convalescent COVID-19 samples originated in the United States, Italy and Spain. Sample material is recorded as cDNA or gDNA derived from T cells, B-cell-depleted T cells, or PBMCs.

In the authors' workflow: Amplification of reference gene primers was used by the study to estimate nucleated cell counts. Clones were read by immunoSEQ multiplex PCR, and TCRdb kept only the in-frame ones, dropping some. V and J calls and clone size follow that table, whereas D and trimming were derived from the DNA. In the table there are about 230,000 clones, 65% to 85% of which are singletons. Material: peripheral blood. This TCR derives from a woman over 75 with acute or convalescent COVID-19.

The CDR3 DNA reads TGCGCCAGCAGCACCGGGGGACAGGGGGCCACCGGGGAGCTGTTTTTT. The encoded protein is CASSTGGQGATGELFF. J is TRBJ2-2 and V is TRBV5-1, with 12 positions matching TRBD1. CDR3 size: 16 residues. V gave up 4 bases and J gave up 4 bases; unmatched junction bases: 5. Germline V gene sequence: CDR1 SGHRS, CDR2 YFSETQ.